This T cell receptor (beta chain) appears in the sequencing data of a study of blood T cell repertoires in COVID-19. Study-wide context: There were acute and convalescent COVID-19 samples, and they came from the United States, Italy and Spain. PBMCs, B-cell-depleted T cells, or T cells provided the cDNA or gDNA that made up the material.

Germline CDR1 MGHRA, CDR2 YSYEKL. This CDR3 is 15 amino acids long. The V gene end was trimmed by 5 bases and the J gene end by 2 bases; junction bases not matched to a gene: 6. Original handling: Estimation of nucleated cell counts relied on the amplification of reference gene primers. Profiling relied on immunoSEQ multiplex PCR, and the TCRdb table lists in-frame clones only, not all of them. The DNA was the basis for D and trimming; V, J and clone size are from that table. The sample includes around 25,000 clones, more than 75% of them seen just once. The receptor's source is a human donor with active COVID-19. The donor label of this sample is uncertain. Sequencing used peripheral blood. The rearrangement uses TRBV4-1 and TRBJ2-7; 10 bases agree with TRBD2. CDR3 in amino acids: CASSTLAGAPYEQYF. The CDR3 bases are TGCGCCAGCAGCACCCTAGCGGGGGCCCCCTACGAGCAGTACTTC.